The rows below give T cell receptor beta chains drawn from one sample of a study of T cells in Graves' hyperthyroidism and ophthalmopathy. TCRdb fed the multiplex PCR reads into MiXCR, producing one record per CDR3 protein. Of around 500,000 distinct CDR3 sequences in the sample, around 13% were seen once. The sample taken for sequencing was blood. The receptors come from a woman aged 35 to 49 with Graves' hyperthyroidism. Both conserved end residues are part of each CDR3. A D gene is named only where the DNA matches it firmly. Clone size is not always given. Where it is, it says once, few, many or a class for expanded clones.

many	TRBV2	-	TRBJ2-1	CASGGLARNEQFF	TGTGCCAGCGGGGGATTAGCGAGGAATGAGCAGTTCTTC
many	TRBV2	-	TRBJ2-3	CASSRGEQTDTQYF	TGTGCCAGCAGTAGGGGGGAGCAGACAGATACGCAGTATTTT
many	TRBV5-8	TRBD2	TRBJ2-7	CASSRLLAGAHEQYF	TGTGCCAGCAGCCGACTGTTAGCGGGAGCACACGAGCAGTACTTC
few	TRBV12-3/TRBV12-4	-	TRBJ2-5	CASSDTPQGTQYF	TGTGCCAGCAGTGACACGCCTCAGGGGACCCAGTACTTC
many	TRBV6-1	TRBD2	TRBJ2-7	CASSRYPGTSGNYEQYF	TGTGCCAGCAGTAGATACCCCGGGACTAGCGGGAACTACGAGCAGTACTTC
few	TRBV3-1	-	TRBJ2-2	CASSQVSVMTGELFF	TGTGCCAGCAGCCAAGTAAGCGTAATGACCGGGGAGCTGTTTTTT
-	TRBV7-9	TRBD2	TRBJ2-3	CASSLGTSGPPPNRNTQYF	TGTGCCAGCAGCTTAGGGACTAGCGGGCCCCCACCTAACAGGAATACGCAGTATTTT
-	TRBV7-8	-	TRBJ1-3	CASSLEGSGHGTIYF	TGTGCCAGCAGCTTAGAAGGGTCAGGCCACGGCACCATATATTTT
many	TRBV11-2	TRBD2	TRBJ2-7	CASSLSAGGPAKYEQYF	TGTGCCAGCAGCTTAAGCGCGGGGGGGCCAGCCAAATACGAGCAGTACTTC
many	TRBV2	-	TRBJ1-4	CASSDSQVRRVEKLFF	TGTGCCAGCAGTGACTCTCAAGTGAGAAGGGTTGAAAAACTGTTTTTT
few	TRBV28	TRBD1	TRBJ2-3	CASSSRDRLTDTQYF	TGTGCCAGCAGCTCGAGGGACAGACTCACAGATACGCAGTATTTT
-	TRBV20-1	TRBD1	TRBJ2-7	CSASGDRFGQYF	TGCAGTGCTAGTGGGGACAGGTTCGGGCAGTACTTC
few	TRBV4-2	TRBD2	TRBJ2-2	CASSQLISGSFHTGELFF	TGTGCCAGCAGCCAACTTATTAGCGGGAGTTTCCACACCGGGGAGCTGTTTTTT
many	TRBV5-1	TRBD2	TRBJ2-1	CASSLTSGDNNEQFF	TGCGCCAGCAGCTTAACTAGCGGAGACAACAATGAGCAGTTCTTC
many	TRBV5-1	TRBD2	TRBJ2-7	CASSFTLAGVGALYEQYF	TGCGCCAGCAGCTTTACGCTAGCGGGAGTTGGGGCCCTCTACGAGCAGTACTTC
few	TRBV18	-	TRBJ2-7	CASSPSGGGLGYEQYF	TGTGCCAGCTCACCTTCGGGTGGGGGGCTAGGGTACGAGCAGTACTTC
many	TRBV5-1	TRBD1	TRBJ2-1	CASSPTGQRNEQFF	TGCGCCAGCAGCCCCACGGGACAGCGAAATGAGCAGTTCTTC
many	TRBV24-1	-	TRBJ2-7	CATSDFIGNEQYF	TGTGCCACCAGTGATTTTATTGGAAACGAGCAGTACTTC
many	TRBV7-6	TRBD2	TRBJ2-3	CASSLLVPGRTADTQYF	TGTGCCAGCAGCTTACTGGTCCCCGGGAGGACCGCAGATACGCAGTATTTT
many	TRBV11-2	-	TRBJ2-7	CASSLVSGSYEQYF	TGTGCCAGCAGCTTAGTTTCCGGATCCTACGAGCAGTACTTC
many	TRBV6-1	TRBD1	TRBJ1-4	CASTSDRLNEKLFF	TGTGCCAGCACTTCGGACAGGCTAAATGAAAAACTGTTTTTT
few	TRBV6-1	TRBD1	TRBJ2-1	CASSDRGTSNEQFF	TGTGCCAGCAGTGACAGGGGGACATCCAATGAGCAGTTCTTC
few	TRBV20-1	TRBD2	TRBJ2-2	CSIREGGGLSLNTGELFF	TGCAGTATTCGGGAGGGGGGGGGGCTAAGCCTGAACACCGGGGAGCTGTTTTTT